This is a list of T cell receptor beta chains from one sample in a study of CD8 T cells in ankylosing spondylitis. TCRdb re-called the 5' RACE reads through MiXCR, storing one row per CDR3 protein. The table includes under 450,000 distinct CDR3 sequences, more than 15% detected once. The specimen sequenced was blood, either unsorted or a sorted T cell fraction (not recorded which). The source of these receptors is a male donor with ankylosing spondylitis. CDR3s include the opening cysteine and the closing phenylalanine or tryptophan. A D gene is named only where the DNA matches it firmly. For some rows the clone size is stated as once, few or many, or as a class when expanded; others skip it.

>few|TRBJ2-7|TRBV19|-|15
TGTGCCAGTAGTATGTATGTCGGACTCTCCTACGAGCAGTACTTC
CASSMYVGLSYEQYF
>few|TRBJ2-2|TRBV5-1|-|15
TGCGCCAGCAGCTTCCGGGACACACACGCCGGGGAGCTGTTTTTT
CASSFRDTHAGELFF
>few|TRBJ2-3|TRBV6-1|-|13
TGTGCCAGCAGGATGGACTTGCCAGATACGCAGTATTTT
CASRMDLPDTQYF
>-|TRBJ2-5|TRBV20-1|-|13
TGCAGTGCCCTGTCCGTAAATCAAGAGACCCAGTACTTC
CSALSVNQETQYF
>-|TRBJ2-7|TRBV19|TRBD1|14
TGTGCCAGTAGTATAGGGACAGGACGATACGAGCAGTACTTC
CASSIGTGRYEQYF
>-|TRBJ2-7|TRBV18|-|14
TGTGCCAGCTCACGGGGCGACGGAACCTACGAGCAGTACTTC
CASSRGDGTYEQYF
>-|TRBJ2-1|TRBV7-2|-|12
TGTGCCAGCAGCTTAAAAGCGGGTGAGCAGTTCTTC
CASSLKAGEQFF
>many|TRBJ1-4|TRBV4-1|-|15
TGCGCCAGCAGCCCTGTTGGGGTGACTAATGAAAAACTGTTTTTT
CASSPVGVTNEKLFF
>few|TRBJ2-7|TRBV5-1|-|13
TGCGCCAGCAGCGCTACCGGTCAGGACGAGCAGTACTTC
CASSATGQDEQYF
>-|TRBJ2-7|TRBV6-1|TRBD2|15
TGTGCCAGCAGCCCCCAGGGAGGGCTCAGATACGAGCAGTACTTC
CASSPQGGLRYEQYF